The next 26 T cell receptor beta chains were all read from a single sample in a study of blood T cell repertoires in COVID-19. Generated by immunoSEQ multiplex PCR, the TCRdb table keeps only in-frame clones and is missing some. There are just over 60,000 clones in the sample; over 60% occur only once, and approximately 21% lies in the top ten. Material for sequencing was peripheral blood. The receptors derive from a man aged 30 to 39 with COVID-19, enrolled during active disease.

CDR3 coding DNA: TGTGCCAGTAGTATTCAAGCGGCGAACACTGAAGCTTTCTTT. Protein: CASSIQAANTEAFF. V is TRBV19 and J is TRBJ1-1; D is undetermined. V was cut by 3 bases and J by 1 base, with 9 bases left in between. This CDR3 has 14 amino acids. Germline V gene lookup returns CDR1 LNHDA and CDR2 SQIVND (reference sequence).

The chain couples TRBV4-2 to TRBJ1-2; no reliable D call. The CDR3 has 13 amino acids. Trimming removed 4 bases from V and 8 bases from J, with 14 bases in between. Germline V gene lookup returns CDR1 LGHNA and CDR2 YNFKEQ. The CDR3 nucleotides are TGTGCCAGCAGCCTGACGGACTCGGGCGGCTACACCTTC. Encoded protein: CASSLTDSGGYTF.

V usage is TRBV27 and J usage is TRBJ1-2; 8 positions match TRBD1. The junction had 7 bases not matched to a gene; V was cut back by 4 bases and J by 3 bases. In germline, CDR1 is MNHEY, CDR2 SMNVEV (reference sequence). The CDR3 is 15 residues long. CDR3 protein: CASSSRTGTDYGYTF. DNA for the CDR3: TGTGCCAGCAGTTCCCGGACAGGGACCGACTATGGCTACACCTTC.

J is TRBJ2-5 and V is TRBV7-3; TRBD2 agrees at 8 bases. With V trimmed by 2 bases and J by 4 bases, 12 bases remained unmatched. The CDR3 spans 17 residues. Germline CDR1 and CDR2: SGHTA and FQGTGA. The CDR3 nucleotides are TGTGCCAGCAGCTTAGACGCCGGGGCGGGGGGCACAGAGACCCAGTACTTC. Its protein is CASSLDAGAGGTETQYF.

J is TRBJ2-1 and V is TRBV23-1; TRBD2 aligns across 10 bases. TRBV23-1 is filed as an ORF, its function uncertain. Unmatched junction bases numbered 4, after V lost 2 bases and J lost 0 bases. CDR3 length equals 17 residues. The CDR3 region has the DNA TGCGCCAGCAGTCAAACTAGCGGGAATTTCTCCTACAATGAGCAGTTCTTC. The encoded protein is CASSQTSGNFSYNEQFF.

The CDR3 loop reads CASSTLGQVTGELFF. The CDR3 DNA sequence: TGTGCCAGCAGTACATTGGGACAGGTCACCGGGGAGCTGTTTTTT. This rearrangement joins TRBV6-5 to TRBJ2-2, with 8 positions matching TRBD1. Germline CDR1 reads MNHEY; CDR2 reads SVGAGI. The CDR3 contains 15 residues. Losses at the gene ends were 5 bases for V and 4 bases for J; bases not matched to a gene: 6.

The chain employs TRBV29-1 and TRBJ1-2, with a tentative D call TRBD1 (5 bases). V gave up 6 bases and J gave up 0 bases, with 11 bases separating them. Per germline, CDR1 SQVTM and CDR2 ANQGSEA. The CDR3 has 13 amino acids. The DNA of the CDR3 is TGCAGCGTCTCAGGGCAGACTAACTATGGCTACACCTTC. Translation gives CSVSGQTNYGYTF.

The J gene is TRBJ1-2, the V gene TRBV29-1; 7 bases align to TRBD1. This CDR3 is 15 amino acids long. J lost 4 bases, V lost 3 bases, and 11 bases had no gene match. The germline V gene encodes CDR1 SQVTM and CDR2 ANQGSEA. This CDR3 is CSVDGVEGAGYGYTF. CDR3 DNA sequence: TGCAGCGTTGATGGGGTGGAGGGGGCGGGCTATGGCTACACCTTC.

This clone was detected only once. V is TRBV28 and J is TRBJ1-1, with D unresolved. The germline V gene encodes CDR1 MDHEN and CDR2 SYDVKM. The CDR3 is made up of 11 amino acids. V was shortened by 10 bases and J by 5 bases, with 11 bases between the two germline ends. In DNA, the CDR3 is TGTGCCACCGGCCCCGGGACTGAAGCTTTCTTT. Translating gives CATGPGTEAFF.

CDR3 nucleotide sequence: TGTGCCAGCGCACAGGGCCACTATGGCTACACCTTC. The encoded protein is CASAQGHYGYTF. The V and J genes are TRBV28 and TRBJ1-2; maybe TRBD1 (6 bases). Trimming pared 8 bases from V and 3 bases from J, leaving 10 bases between. Per germline, CDR1 MDHEN and CDR2 SYDVKM. The CDR3 covers 12 residues.

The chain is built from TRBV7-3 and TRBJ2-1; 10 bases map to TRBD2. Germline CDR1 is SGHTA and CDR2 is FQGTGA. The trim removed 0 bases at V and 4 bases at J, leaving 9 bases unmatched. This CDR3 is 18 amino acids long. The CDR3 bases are TGTGCCAGCAGCTTAACCGGCCCCGGACTAGCGGCGTACAATGAGCAGTTCTTC. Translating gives CASSLTGPGLAAYNEQFF.

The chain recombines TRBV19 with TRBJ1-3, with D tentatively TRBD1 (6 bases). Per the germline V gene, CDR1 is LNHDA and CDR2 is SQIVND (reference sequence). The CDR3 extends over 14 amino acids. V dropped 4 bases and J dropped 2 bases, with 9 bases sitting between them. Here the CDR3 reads CASSTQGPGNTIYF. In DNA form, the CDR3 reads TGTGCCAGTAGTACCCAGGGGCCTGGAAACACCATATATTTT.

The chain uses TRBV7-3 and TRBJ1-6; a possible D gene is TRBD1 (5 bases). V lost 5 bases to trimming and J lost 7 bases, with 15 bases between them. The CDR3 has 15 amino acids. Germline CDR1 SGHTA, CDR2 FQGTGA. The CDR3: CASSLSGGGNSPLHF. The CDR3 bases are TGTGCCAGCAGCCTCAGTGGGGGGGGGAATTCACCCCTCCACTTT.

CDR3 region: CASSLGLAGGTYNEQFF. CDR3 nucleotides: TGTGCCAGCAGCTTGGGACTAGCGGGAGGTACCTACAATGAGCAGTTCTTC. J is TRBJ2-1 and V is TRBV5-6; TRBD2 matches 13 bases. The CDR3 totals 17 residues. V trimming: 0 bases; J trimming: 2 bases; junction bases outside the gene matches: 2. Germline assignment: CDR1 SGHDT and CDR2 YYEEEE.

In nucleotides, the CDR3 is TGTGCCAGCAGCTTAGGGGGACTAGCTACGAACACTGAAGCTTTCTTT. Residues: CASSLGGLATNTEAFF. The J gene is TRBJ1-1, the V gene TRBV11-2; a weak D match, TRBD1 (5 bases). V was pared by 1 base and J by 1 base, with 13 bases between. This CDR3 spans 16 amino acids. The germline CDR1 and CDR2 sequences are SGHAT and FQNNGV.

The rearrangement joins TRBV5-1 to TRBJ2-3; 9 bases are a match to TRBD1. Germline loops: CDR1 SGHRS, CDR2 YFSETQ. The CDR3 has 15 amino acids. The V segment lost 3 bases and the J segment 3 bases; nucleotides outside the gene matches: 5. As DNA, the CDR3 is TGCGCCAGCAGCTCCCCGGGACAGGGAACAGATACGCAGTATTTT. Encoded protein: CASSSPGQGTDTQYF.

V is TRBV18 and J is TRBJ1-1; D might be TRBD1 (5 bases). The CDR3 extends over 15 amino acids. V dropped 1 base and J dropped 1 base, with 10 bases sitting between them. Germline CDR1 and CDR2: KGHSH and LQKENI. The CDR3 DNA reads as TGTGCCAGCTCACCACAGGGGCCTGGGAACACTGAAGCTTTCTTT. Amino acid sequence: CASSPQGPGNTEAFF. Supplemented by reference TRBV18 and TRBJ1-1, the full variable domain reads NAGVMQNPRHLVRRRGQEARLRCSPMKGHSHVYWYRQLPEEGLKFMVYLQKENIIDESGMPKERFSAEFPKEGPSILRIQQVVRGDSAAYFCASSPQGPGNTEAFFGQGTRLTVV.

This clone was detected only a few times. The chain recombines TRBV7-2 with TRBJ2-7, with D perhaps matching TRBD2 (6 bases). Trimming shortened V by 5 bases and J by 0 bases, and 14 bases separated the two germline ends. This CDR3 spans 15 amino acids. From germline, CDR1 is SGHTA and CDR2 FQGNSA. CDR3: CASSPRAGNSYEQYF. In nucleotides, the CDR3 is TGTGCCAGCAGCCCTCGGGCGGGGAACTCCTACGAGCAGTACTTC.

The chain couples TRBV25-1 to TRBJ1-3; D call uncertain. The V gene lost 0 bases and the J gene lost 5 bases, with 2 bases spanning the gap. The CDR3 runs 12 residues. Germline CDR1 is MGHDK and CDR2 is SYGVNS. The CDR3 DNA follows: TGTGCCAGCAGTGAATATAGAAACACCATATATTTT. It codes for CASSEYRNTIYF.

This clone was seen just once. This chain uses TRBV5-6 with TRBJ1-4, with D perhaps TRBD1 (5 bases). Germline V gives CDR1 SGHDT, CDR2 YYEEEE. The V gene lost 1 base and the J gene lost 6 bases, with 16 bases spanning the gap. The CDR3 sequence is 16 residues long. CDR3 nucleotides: TGTGCCAGCAGCTTGTTTCTCCCTGACAGTTATGAAAAACTGTTTTTT. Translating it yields CASSLFLPDSYEKLFF.

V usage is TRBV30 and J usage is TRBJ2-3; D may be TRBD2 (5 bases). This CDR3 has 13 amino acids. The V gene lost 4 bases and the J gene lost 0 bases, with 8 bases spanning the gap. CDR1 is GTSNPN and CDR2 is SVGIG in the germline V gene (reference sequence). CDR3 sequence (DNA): TGTGCCTGGACTAGCCACAGCACAGATACGCAGTATTTT. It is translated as CAWTSHSTDTQYF.

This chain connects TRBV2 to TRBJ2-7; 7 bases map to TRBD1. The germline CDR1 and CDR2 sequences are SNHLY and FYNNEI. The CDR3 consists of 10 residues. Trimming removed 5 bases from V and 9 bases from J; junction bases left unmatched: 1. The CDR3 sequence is CASSRDRQYF. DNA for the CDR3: TGTGCCAGCAGTAGGGACAGGCAGTACTTC. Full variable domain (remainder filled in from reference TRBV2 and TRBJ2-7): EPEVTQTPSHQVTQMGQEVILRCVPISNHLYFYWYRQILGQKVEFLVSFYNNEISEKSEIFDDQFSVERPDGSNFTLKIRSTKLEDSAMYFCASSRDRQYFGPGTRLTVT.

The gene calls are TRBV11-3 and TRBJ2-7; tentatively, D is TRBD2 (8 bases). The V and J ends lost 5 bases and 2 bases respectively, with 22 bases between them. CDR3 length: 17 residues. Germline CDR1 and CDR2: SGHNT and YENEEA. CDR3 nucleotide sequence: TGTGCCAGCAGCACCCCCCGGGAGGGGGCGGGAACCTACGAGCAGTACTTC. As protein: CASSTPREGAGTYEQYF.

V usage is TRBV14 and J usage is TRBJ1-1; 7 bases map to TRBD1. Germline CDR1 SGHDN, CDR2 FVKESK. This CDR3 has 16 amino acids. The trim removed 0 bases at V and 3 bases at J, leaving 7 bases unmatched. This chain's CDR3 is CASSQDEGAVDTEAFF. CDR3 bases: TGTGCCAGCAGCCAAGACGAGGGGGCGGTAGACACTGAAGCTTTCTTT.

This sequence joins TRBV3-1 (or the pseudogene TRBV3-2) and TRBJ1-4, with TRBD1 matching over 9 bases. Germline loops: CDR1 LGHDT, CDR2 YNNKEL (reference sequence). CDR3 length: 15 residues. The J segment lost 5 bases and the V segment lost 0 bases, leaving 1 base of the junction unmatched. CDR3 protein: CASSQEGTGNEKLFF. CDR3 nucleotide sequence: TGTGCCAGCAGCCAAGAGGGGACAGGGAATGAAAAACTGTTTTTT.

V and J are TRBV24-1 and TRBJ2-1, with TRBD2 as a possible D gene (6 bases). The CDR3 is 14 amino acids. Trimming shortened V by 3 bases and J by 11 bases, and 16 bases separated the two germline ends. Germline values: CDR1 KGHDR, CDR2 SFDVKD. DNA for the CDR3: TGTGCCACCAGTGATCAACTAGGCGGCGGGAAGCAGTTCTTC. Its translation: CATSDQLGGGKQFF.